These 16 T cell receptor beta chains originate from one sample sequenced in a study of blood T cell repertoires in COVID-19. TCRdb's table, derived via immunoSEQ multiplex PCR, lists solely in-frame clones and lacks some. This repertoire shows some 700,000 clones, 70% to 90% found once; its top ten account for around 0.3%. The specimen sequenced was peripheral blood. These receptors came from a woman younger than 30 with acute or convalescent COVID-19.

The V gene is TRBV30, the J gene TRBJ1-2, with unresolved D. The V and J ends lost 4 bases and 7 bases respectively, with 4 bases between them. Germline V gene lookup returns CDR1 GTSNPN and CDR2 SVGIG (reference sequence). CDR3 length: 9 residues. The DNA of the CDR3 is TGTGCCTGGACAGTTGGCTACACCTTC. This gives the protein CAWTVGYTF. Using reference TRBV30 and TRBJ1-2 for the parts outside the CDR3, the full variable domain is SQTIHQWPATLVQPVGSPLSLECTVEGTSNPNLYWYRQAAGRGLQLLFYSVGIGQISSEVPQNLSASRPQDRQFILSSKKLLLSDSGFYLCAWTVGYTFGSGTRLTVV.

The rearrangement links TRBV5-1 to TRBJ2-1, with D unresolved. Germline V gene sequence: CDR1 SGHRS, CDR2 YFSETQ. V lost 4 bases to trimming and J lost 0 bases, with 5 bases between them. CDR3 size: 13 residues. The CDR3 is CASSRSSYNEQFF. The DNA of the CDR3 is TGCGCCAGCAGCCGGAGCTCCTACAATGAGCAGTTCTTC.

This sequence joins TRBV18 and TRBJ1-1; D perhaps matches TRBD1 (5 bases). CDR1 KGHSH and CDR2 LQKENI come from the germline V gene. The CDR3 contains 14 residues. Deletions cut 7 bases from V and 3 bases from J, with 15 bases between. The CDR3 here is CASFPARDYTEAFF. The CDR3 DNA reads as TGTGCCAGCTTCCCGGCCAGGGACTACACTGAAGCTTTCTTT.

This chain links TRBV9 with TRBJ1-2; D is unclear. V shed 6 bases and J shed 8 bases, with 17 bases lying between them. This CDR3 is 13 amino acids long. Germline V gene data show CDR1 as SGDLS and CDR2 as YYNGEE. The CDR3 sequence is CASTPKGAAGYTF. Written as DNA, the CDR3 is TGTGCCAGCACCCCCAAGGGAGCGGCCGGCTACACCTTC.

The chain employs TRBV4-3 and TRBJ2-1; perhaps TRBD2 as D (5 bases). This CDR3 contains 15 residues. Germline V lookup: CDR1 LGHNA, CDR2 YSLEER. V was shortened by 2 bases and J by 4 bases, with 12 bases between the two germline ends. The CDR3 is CASSQRGRGYNEQFF. The CDR3 bases are TGCGCCAGCAGCCAACGAGGGAGAGGGTACAATGAGCAGTTCTTC.

The chain links TRBV7-9 to TRBJ2-1; D perhaps matches TRBD1 (5 bases). V was clipped by 3 bases and J by 0 bases, with 9 bases between them. This CDR3 has 15 residues. Germline V CDR1 and CDR2: SEHNR, FQNEAQ (reference sequence). The CDR3 protein is CASSLTASSYNEQFF. In DNA, the CDR3 is TGTGCCAGCAGCTTGACAGCAAGCTCCTACAATGAGCAGTTCTTC.

The J gene is TRBJ2-2, the V gene TRBV24-1, with D maybe TRBD2 (5 bases). V gave up 4 bases and J gave up 5 bases, with 13 bases separating them. The CDR3 extends over 15 amino acids. Germline V gene sequence: CDR1 KGHDR, CDR2 SFDVKD. CDR3: CATSDRSPGTGELFF. CDR3 DNA: TGTGCCACCAGTGACCGCAGCCCGGGGACCGGGGAGCTGTTTTTT.

The chain recombines TRBV5-8 with TRBJ2-5, with D tentatively TRBD2 (6 bases). Per germline, CDR1 SGHTS and CDR2 YDEGEE. This CDR3 is 16 amino acids long. V dropped 4 bases and J dropped 4 bases, with 20 bases sitting between them. CDR3 DNA sequence: TGTGCCAGCAGCACCACCGGGAGCATTGTGGGAGAGACCCAGTACTTC. Translating it yields CASSTTGSIVGETQYF. Looking up the rest from reference TRBV5-8 and TRBJ2-5 gives the full variable domain: EAGVTQSPTHLIKTRGQQATLRCSPISGHTSVYWYQQALGLGLQFLLWYDEGEERNRGNFPPRFSGRQFPNYSSELNVNALELEDSALYLCASSTTGSIVGETQYFGPGTRLLVL.

The chain combines TRBV19 with TRBJ1-2, with a weak D call TRBD1 (6 bases). The CDR3 is 14 residues long. Germline V gene sequence: CDR1 LNHDA, CDR2 SQIVND (reference sequence). V was trimmed by 7 bases and J by 2 bases, leaving 14 bases between them. CDR3 DNA: TGTGCCAGTAAGAGGGACACGAGAAACTATGGCTACACCTTC. It is translated as CASKRDTRNYGYTF.

CDR3 region: CASSPSGGDEQYF. The CDR3 DNA reads TGCGCCAGCAGCCCTTCCGGGGGGGACGAGCAGTACTTC. The chain uses TRBV4-1 and TRBJ2-7, with 8 bases matching TRBD2. J gave up 5 bases and V 4 bases, and 4 bases lay outside the gene matches. This CDR3 has 13 residues. Germline CDR1 MGHRA, CDR2 YSYEKL.

This clone was observed once. The rearrangement links TRBV5-8 to TRBJ1-4; 10 nucleotides agree with TRBD1. CDR3 length equals 15 residues. Germline trimming cut 4 bases from V and 5 bases from J; bases unmatched to any gene: 5. Germline CDR1 SGHTS, CDR2 YDEGEE. The CDR3, as DNA: TGTGCCAGCAGCCAAGGACAGGGGGGGAATGAAAAACTGTTTTTT. This gives the protein CASSQGQGGNEKLFF.

This clone was detected only once. The chain has TRBV2 and TRBJ1-5; D unresolved. The CDR3 covers 13 residues. The V and J ends lost 2 bases and 3 bases respectively, with 5 bases between them. From germline, CDR1 is SNHLY and CDR2 FYNNEI. This CDR3 is CASSERFNQPQHF. The CDR3 nucleotides read TGTGCCAGCAGTGAACGGTTCAATCAGCCCCAGCATTTT.

The chain joins TRBV2 to TRBJ1-6, with D tentatively TRBD1 (5 bases). This CDR3 region has 15 residues. V was cut by 3 bases and J by 7 bases, with 13 bases left in between. Germline CDR1 and CDR2: SNHLY and FYNNEI. The CDR3 nucleotides read TGTGCCAGCAGTGACCCCAGGGTCTTGAATTCACCCCTCCACTTT. Translating gives CASSDPRVLNSPLHF. Combining the CDR3 with reference TRBV2 and TRBJ1-6 gives the whole variable domain EPEVTQTPSHQVTQMGQEVILRCVPISNHLYFYWYRQILGQKVEFLVSFYNNEISEKSEIFDDQFSVERPDGSNFTLKIRSTKLEDSAMYFCASSDPRVLNSPLHFGNGTRLTVT.

J is TRBJ1-4 and V is TRBV4-1; D perhaps matches TRBD1 (6 bases). Germline lookup yields CDR1 MGHRA and CDR2 YSYEKL. Between the trimmed V and J ends, which lost 4 bases and 7 bases, there was a span of 16 bases. This CDR3 is 15 amino acids long. Here the CDR3 reads CASSRGTKGVEKLFF. In DNA, the CDR3 is TGCGCCAGCAGCCGGGGGACAAAAGGGGTTGAAAAACTGTTTTTT.

The V call is TRBV2, the J call TRBJ1-5, with D hard to call. The CDR3 is 12 amino acids. Germline CDR1 is SNHLY and CDR2 is FYNNEI. V was clipped by 3 bases and J by 4 bases, with 4 bases between them. CDR3 in amino acids: CASSDQNQPQHF. The DNA for the CDR3 is TGTGCCAGCAGTGACCAGAATCAGCCCCAGCATTTT.

The V call is TRBV28, the J call TRBJ2-2; TRBD2 aligns across 8 bases. Germline CDR1 MDHEN, CDR2 SYDVKM. The trim removed 7 bases at V and 7 bases at J, leaving 8 bases unmatched. This CDR3 spans 14 amino acids. The CDR3 is CASTRGGQVGELFF. The CDR3 DNA follows: TGTGCCAGCACCCGGGGGGGCCAGGTCGGGGAGCTGTTTTTT.